This T cell receptor (beta chain) was captured by sequencing in a study of identical twins. Overall study findings and caveats: Where beta out-of-frame sequences were concerned, excess twin sharing was weaker. An excess of low generation probability was shown by twin-shared out-of-frame alpha sequences. With monozygotic twins, out-of-frame TCR alpha sharing exceeded what models estimated.

Unique molecular identifiers were present on cDNA, and template switching added a universal primer site. In TCRdb, the 5' RACE reads were re-called with MiXCR into one record per CDR3 protein. The sample contains hundreds of thousands of distinct CDR3 sequences, less than 7% of which appear only once. This clonotype was found a few times. Its antigen is as yet unknown. Germline V gene lookup returns CDR1 MNHNS and CDR2 SASEGT. V shed 0 bases and J 7 bases; nucleotides not matched to a gene: 7. The CDR3 runs to 16 residues. Sequenced: naive T cells sorted from blood. The receptor was derived from a young man in good health. This chain joins TRBV6-1 and TRBJ2-7, with TRBD2 matching over 12 bases. CDR3 amino acids: CASSEALAGGPREQYF. The CDR3 coding sequence is TGTGCCAGCAGTGAAGCGCTAGCGGGAGGGCCGCGGGAGCAGTACTTC.